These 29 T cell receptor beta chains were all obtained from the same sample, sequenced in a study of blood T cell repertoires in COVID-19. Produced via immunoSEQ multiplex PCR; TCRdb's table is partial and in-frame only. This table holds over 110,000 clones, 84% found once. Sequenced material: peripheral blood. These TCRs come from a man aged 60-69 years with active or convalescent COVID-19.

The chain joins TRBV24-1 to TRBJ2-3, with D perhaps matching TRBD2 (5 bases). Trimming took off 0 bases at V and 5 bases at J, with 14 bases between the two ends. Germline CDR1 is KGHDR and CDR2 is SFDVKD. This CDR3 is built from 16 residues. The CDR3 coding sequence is TGTGCCACCAGTGATTTGGACGGACGGGAAGGAGATACGCAGTATTTT. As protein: CATSDLDGREGDTQYF.

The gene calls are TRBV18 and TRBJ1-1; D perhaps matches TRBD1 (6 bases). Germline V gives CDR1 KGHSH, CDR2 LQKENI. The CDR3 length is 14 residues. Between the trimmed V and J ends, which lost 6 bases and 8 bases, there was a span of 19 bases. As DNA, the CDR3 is TGTGCCAGCTCTCAAACCGCCCAGGGGCAAGAAGCTTTCTTT. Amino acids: CASSQTAQGQEAFF.

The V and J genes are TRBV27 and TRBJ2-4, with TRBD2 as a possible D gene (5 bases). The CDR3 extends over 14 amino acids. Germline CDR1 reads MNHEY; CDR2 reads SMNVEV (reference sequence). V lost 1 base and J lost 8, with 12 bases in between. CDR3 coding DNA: TGTGCCAGCAGTTTATTGGGATCCGGGGACATTCAGTACTTC. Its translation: CASSLLGSGDIQYF.

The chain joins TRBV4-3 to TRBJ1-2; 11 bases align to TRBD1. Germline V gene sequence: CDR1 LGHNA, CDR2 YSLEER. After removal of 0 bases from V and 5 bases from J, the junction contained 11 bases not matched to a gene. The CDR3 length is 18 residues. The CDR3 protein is CASSQDMGTGGRFYGYTF. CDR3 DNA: TGCGCCAGCAGCCAAGATATGGGGACAGGGGGTCGGTTTTATGGCTACACCTTC.

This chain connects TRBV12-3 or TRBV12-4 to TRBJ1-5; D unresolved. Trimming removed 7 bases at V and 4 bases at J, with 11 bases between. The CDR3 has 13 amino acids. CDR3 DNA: TGTGCCAGCACGTGGCAGAAGAATCAGCCCCAGCATTTT. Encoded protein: CASTWQKNQPQHF.

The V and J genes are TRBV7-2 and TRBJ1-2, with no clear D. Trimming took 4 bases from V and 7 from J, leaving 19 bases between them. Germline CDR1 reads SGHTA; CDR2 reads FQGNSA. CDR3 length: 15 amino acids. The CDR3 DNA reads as TGTGCCAGCAGCTCCGCTAGGACTACAACAACTGGCTACACCTTC. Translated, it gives CASSSARTTTTGYTF.

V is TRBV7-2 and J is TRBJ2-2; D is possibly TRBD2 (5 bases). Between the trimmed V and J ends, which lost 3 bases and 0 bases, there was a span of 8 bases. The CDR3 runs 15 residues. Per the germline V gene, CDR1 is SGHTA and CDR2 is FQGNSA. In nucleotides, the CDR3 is TGTGCCAGCAGCTTGCAGCGGTCGAACACCGGGGAGCTGTTTTTT. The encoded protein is CASSLQRSNTGELFF.

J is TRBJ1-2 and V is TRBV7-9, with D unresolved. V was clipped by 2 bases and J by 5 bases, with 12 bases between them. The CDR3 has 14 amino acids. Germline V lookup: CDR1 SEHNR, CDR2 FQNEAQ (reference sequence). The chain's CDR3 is CASSLNLGEYGYTF. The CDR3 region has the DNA TGTGCCAGCAGCTTAAACTTAGGAGAATATGGCTACACCTTC.

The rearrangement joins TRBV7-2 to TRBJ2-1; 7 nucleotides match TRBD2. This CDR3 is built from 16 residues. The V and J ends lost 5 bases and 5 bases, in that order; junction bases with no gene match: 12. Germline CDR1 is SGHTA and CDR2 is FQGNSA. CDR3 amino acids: CASSIQRGPPHNEQFF. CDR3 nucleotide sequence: TGTGCCAGCAGCATCCAGCGGGGTCCCCCCCACAATGAGCAGTTCTTC.

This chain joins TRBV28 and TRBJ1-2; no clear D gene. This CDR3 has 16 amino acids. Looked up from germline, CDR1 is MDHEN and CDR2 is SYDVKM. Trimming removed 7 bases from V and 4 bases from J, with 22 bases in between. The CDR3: CASNPPPGRASYGYTF. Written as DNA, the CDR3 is TGTGCCAGCAACCCGCCCCCGGGGAGGGCAAGCTATGGCTACACCTTC.

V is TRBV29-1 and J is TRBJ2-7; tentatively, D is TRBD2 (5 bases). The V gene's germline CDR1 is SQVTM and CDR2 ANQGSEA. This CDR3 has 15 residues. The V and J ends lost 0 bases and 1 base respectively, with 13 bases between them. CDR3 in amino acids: CSVEDRRGPSYEQYF. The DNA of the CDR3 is TGCAGCGTTGAAGATAGGAGAGGGCCTTCCTACGAGCAGTACTTC.

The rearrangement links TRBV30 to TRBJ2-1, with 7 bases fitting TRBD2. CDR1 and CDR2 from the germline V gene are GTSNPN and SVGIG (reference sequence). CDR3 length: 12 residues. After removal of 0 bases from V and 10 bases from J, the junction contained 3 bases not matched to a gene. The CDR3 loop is CAWSVPGGEQFF. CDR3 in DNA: TGTGCCTGGAGTGTTCCGGGAGGCGAGCAGTTCTTC.

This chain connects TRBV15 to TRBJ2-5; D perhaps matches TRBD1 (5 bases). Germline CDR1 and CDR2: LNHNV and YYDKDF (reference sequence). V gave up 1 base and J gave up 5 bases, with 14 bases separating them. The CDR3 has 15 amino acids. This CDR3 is CATSRGQNYGETQYF. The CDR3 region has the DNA TGTGCCACCAGCAGAGGACAGAACTATGGGGAGACCCAGTACTTC.

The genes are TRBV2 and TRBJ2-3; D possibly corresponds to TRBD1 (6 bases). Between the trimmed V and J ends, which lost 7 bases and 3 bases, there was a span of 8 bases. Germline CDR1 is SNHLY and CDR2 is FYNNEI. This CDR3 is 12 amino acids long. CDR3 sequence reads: CASNTGTDTQYF. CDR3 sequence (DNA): TGTGCCAGCAACACAGGGACAGATACGCAGTATTTT.

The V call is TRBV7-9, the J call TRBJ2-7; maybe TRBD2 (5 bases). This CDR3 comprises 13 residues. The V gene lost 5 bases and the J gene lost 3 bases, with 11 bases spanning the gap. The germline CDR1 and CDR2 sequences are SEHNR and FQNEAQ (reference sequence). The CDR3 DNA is TGTGCCAGCAGCATCAGAGGGAACTACGAGCAGTACTTC. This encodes CASSIRGNYEQYF. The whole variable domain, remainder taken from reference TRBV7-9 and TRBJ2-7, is DTGVSQNPRHKITKRGQNVTFRCDPISEHNRLYWYRQTLGQGPEFLTYFQNEAQLEKSRLLSDRFSAERPKGSFSTLEIQRTEQGDSAMYLCASSIRGNYEQYFGPGTRLTVT.

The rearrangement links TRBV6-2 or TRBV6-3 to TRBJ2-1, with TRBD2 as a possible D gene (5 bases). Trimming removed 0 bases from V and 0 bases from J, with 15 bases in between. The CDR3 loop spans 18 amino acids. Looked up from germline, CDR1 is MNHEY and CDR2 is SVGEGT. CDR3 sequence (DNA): TGTGCCAGCAGTTACTCCCCCCCTGCGGGTATCTCCTACAATGAGCAGTTCTTC. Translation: CASSYSPPAGISYNEQFF.

As DNA, the CDR3 is TGCGCCAGCAGCTCCCCCCAACAGGGGAACTATGGCTACACCTTC. It specifies CASSSPQQGNYGYTF. The chain links TRBV5-1 to TRBJ1-2; 7 nucleotides align to TRBD1. The V gene end was trimmed by 3 bases and the J gene end by 2 bases; junction bases not matched to a gene: 7. Germline V lookup: CDR1 SGHRS, CDR2 YFSETQ. This CDR3 comprises 15 residues.

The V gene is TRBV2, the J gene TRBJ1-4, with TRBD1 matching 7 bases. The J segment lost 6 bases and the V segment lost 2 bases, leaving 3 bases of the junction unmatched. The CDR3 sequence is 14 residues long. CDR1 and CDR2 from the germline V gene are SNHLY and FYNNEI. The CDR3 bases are TGTGCCAGCAGTGAACTGACAGGGTATGAAAAACTGTTTTTT. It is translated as CASSELTGYEKLFF.

CDR3 in amino acids: CATRSQGTDQPQHF. CDR3 in DNA: TGTGCCACCCGCTCCCAGGGGACAGACCAGCCCCAGCATTTT. This chain links TRBV19 with TRBJ1-5; 7 bases fit TRBD1. This CDR3 contains 14 residues. With V trimmed by 10 bases and J by 7 bases, 13 bases remained unmatched. Germline V gives CDR1 LNHDA, CDR2 SQIVND (reference sequence).

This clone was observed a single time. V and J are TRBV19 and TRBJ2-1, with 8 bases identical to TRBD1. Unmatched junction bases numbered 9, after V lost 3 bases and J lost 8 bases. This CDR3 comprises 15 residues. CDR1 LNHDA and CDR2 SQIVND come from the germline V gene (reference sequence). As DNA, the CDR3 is TGTGCCAGTAGTATCCGGGACAGGATTCTGGATGAGCAGTTCTTC. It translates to CASSIRDRILDEQFF.

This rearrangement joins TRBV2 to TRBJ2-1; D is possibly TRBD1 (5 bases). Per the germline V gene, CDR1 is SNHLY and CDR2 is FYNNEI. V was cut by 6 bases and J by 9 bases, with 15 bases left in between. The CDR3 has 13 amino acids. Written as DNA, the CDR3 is TGTGCCAGCAGCCACCCCAGGGTACCTGAGCAGTTCTTC. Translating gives CASSHPRVPEQFF.

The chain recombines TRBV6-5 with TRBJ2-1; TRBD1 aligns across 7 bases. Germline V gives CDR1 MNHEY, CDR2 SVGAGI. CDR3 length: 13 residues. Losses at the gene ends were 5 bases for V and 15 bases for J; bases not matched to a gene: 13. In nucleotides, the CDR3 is TGTGCCAGCAGTAGGCAGACAGGGACCGACGCGTTCTTC. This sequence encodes CASSRQTGTDAFF.

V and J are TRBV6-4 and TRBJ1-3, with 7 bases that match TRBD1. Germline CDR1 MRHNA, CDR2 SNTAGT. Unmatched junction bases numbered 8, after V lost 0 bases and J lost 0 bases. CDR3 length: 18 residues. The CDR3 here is CASSDSPDRTGSGNTIYF. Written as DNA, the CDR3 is TGTGCCAGCAGTGACTCGCCGGACAGGACCGGCTCTGGAAACACCATATATTTT.

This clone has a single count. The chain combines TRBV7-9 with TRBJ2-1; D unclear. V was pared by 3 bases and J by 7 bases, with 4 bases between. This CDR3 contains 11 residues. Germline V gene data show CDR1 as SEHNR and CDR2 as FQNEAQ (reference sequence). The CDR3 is CASSFVNEQFF. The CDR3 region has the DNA TGTGCCAGCAGCTTTGTAAATGAGCAGTTCTTC. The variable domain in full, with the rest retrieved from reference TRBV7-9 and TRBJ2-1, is DTGVSQNPRHKITKRGQNVTFRCDPISEHNRLYWYRQTLGQGPEFLTYFQNEAQLEKSRLLSDRFSAERPKGSFSTLEIQRTEQGDSAMYLCASSFVNEQFFGPGTRLTVL.

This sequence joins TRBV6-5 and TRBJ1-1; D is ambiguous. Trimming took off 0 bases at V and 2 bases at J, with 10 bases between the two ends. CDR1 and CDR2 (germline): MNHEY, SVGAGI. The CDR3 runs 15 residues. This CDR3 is CASSYSNRVNTEAFF. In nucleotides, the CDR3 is TGTGCCAGCAGTTACTCAAACCGGGTAAACACTGAAGCTTTCTTT.

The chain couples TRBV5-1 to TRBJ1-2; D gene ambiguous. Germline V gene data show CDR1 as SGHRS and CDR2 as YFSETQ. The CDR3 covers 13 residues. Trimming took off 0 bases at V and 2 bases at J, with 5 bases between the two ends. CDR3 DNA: TGCGCCAGCAGCTTGGAACAGAACTATGGCTACACCTTC. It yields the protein CASSLEQNYGYTF.

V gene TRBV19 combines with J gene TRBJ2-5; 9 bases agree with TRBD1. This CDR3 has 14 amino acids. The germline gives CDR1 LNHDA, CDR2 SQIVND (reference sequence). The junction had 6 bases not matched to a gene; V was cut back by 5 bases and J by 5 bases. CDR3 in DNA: TGTGCCAGTAGTGCTAACAGGGGGCACGAGACCCAGTACTTC. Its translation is CASSANRGHETQYF.

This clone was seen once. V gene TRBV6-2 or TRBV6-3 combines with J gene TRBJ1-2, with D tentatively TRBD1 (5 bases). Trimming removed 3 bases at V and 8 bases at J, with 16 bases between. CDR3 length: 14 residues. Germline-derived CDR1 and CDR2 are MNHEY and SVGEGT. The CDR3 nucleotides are TGTGCCAGCAGTTATTCGACAGCGCCCTACGGCTACACCTTC. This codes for CASSYSTAPYGYTF.

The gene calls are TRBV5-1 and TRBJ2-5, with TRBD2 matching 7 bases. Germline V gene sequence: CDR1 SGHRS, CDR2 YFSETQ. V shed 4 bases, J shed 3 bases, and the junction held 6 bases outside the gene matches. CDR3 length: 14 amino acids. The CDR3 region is CASSHGTIKETQYF. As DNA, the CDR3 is TGCGCCAGCAGCCACGGGACTATTAAAGAGACCCAGTACTTC.